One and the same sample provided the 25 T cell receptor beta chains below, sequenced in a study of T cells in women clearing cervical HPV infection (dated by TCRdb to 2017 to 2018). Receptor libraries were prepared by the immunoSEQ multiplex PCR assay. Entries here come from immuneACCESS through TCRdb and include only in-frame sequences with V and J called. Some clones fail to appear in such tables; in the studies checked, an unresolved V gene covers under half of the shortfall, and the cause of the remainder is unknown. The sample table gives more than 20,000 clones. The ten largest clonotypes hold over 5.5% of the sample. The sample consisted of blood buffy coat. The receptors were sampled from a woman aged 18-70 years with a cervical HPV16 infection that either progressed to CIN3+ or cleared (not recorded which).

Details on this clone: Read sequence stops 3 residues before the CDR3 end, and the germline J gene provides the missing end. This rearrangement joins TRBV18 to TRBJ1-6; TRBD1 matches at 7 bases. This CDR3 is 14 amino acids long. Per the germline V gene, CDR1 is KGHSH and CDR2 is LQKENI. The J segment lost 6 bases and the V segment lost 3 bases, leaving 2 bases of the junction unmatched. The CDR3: CASSPGQFNSPLHF. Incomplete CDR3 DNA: TGTGCCAGCTCACCGGGACAGTTTAATTCACCC.

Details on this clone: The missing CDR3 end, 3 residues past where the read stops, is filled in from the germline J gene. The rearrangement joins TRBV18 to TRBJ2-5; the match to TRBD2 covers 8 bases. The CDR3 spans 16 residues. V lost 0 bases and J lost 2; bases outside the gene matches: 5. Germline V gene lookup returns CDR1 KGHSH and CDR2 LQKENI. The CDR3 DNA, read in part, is TGTGCCAGCTCACCACCGCGGGGGGCGCATCAAGAGACC. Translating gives CASSPPRGAHQET. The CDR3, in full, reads CASSPPRGAHQETQYF.

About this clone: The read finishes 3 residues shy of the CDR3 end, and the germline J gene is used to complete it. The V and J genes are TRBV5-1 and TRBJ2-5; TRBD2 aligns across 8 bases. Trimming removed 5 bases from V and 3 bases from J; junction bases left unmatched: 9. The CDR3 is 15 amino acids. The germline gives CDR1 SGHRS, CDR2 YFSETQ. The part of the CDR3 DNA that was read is TGCGCCAGCAGGGCGGGGGGCGCGATGGAAGAGACC. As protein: CASRAGGAMEET. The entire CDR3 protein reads CASRAGGAMEETQYF.

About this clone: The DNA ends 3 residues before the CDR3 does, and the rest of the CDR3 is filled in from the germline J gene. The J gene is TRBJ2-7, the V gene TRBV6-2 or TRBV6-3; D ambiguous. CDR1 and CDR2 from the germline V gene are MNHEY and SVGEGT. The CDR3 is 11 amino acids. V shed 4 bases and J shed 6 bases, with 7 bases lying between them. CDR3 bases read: TGTGCCAGCAGTTTGTCCGGCGAG. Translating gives CASSLSGE. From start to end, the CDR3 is CASSLSGEQYF.

The DNA read from the CDR3 is TGTGCCAGCTCGAAAAGGACAGGGGGTTACACAGATACC. Translation gives CASSKRTGGYTDT. The complete CDR3 reads CASSKRTGGYTDTYTF. This chain connects TRBV18 to TRBJ1-2; 10 bases are shared with TRBD1. The read finishes 3 residues shy of the CDR3 end, and the germline J gene is used to complete it. From germline, CDR1 is KGHSH and CDR2 LQKENI. The CDR3 has 16 amino acids.

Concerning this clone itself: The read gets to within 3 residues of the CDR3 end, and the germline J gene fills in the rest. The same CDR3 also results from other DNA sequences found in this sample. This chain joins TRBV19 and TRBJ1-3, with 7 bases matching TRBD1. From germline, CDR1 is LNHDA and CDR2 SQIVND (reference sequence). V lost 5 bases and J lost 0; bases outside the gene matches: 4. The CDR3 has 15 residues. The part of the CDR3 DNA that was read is TGTGCCAGTAGTCTCGGGACAGCCTCTGGAAACACC. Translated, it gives CASSLGTASGNT. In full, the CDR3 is CASSLGTASGNTIYF.

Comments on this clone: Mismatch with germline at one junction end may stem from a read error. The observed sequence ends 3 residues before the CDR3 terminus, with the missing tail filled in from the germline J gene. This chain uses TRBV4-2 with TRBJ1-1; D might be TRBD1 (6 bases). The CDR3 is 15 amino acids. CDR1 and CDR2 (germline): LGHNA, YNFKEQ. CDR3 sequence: CASSQVQGTNTEAFF. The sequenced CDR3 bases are TGCGCCAGCAGCCAAGTGCAGGGGACGAACACTGAA.

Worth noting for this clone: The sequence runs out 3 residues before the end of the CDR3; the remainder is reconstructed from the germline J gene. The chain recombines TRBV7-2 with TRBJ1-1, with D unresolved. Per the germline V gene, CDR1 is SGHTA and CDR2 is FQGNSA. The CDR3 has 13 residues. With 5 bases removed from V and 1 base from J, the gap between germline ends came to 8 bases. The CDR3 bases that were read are TGTGCCAGCAGCCCTTTTCCGAACACTGAA. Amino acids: CASSPFPNTE. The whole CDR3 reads CASSPFPNTEAFF.

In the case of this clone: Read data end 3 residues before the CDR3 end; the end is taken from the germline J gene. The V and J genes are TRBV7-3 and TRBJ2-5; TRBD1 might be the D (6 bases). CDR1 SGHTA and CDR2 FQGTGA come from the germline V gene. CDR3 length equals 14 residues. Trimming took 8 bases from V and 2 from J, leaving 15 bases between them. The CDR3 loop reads CASPDYREQETQYF. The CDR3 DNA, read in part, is TGTGCCAGCCCCGACTACAGGGAACAAGAGACC. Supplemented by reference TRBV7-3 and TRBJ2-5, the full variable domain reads GAGVSQTPSNKVTEKGKYVELRCDPISGHTALYWYRQSLGQGPEFLIYFQGTGAADDSGLPNDRFFAVRPEGSVSTLKIQRTERGDSAVYLCASPDYREQETQYFGPGTRLLVL.

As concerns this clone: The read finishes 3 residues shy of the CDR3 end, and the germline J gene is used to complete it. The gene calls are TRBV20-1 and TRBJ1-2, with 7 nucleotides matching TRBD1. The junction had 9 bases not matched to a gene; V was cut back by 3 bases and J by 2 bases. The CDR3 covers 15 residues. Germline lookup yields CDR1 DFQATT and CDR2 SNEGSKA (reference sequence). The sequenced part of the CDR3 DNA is TGCAGTGCTAGCTTTACCCCGACAGGGAACTATGGC. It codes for CSASFTPTGNYG. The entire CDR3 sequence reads CSASFTPTGNYGYTF.

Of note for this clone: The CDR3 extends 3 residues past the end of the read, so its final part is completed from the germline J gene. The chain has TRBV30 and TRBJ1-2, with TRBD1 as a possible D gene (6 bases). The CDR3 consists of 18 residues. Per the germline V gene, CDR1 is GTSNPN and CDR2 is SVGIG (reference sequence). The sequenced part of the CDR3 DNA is TGTGCCTGGACTCGACCTGCCGGGGGACCCGGGGGGGGCGGAGGC. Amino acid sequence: CAWTRPAGGPGGGGG. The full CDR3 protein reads CAWTRPAGGPGGGGGYTF.

This chain's CDR3 is CASSRGLAADTQYF. CDR3 bases read: TGTGCCAGCAGTCGGGGACTAGCAGCAGATACG. V gene TRBV6-2 or TRBV6-3 combines with J gene TRBJ2-3, with 9 bases fitting TRBD2. The CDR3 end lies 3 residues beyond the end of the read and is filled in from the germline J gene. The CDR3 has 14 amino acids. V lost 5 bases, J lost 4 bases, and 4 bases stayed unmatched. The germline CDR1 and CDR2 sequences are MNHEY and SVGEGT.

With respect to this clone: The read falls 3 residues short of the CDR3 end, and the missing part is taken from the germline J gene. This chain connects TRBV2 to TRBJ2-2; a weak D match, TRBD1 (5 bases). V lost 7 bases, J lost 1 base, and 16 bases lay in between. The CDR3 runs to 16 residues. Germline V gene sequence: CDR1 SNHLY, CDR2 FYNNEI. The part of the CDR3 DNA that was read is TGTGCCAGCACCGCAGACAGCCTCGGGAACACCGGGGAG. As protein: CASTADSLGNTGE. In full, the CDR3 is CASTADSLGNTGELFF.

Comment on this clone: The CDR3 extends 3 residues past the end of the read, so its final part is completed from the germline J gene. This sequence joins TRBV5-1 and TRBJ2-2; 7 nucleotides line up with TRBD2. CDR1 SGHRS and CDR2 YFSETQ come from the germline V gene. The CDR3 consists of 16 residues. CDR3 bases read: TGCGCCAGCAGCCTACTGTGGGCGGGGGATAATTCACCG. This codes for CASSLLWAGDNSP. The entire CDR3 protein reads CASSLLWAGDNSPLFF. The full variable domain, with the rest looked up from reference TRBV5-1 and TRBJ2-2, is KAGVTQTPRYLIKTRGQQVTLSCSPISGHRSVSWYQQTPGQGLQFLFEYFSETQRNKGNFPGRFSGRQFSNSRSEMNVSTLELGDSALYLCASSLLWAGDNSPLFFGEGSRLTVL.

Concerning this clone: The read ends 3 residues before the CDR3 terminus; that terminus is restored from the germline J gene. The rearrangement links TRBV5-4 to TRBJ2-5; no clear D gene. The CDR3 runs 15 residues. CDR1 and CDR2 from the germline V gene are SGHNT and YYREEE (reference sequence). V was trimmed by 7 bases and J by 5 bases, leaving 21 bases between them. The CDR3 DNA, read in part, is TGTGCCAGCGCCGGCGAGACCATTCCCGGGGAGACC. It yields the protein CASAGETIPGET. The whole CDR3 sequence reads CASAGETIPGETQYF.

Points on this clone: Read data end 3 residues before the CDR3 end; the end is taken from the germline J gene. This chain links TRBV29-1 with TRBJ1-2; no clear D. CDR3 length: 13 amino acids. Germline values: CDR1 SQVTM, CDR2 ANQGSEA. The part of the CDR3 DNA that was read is TGCAGCCTGGGCAAGGGTTCCTACAATGAC. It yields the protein CSLGKGSYND. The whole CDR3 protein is CSLGKGSYNDYTF.

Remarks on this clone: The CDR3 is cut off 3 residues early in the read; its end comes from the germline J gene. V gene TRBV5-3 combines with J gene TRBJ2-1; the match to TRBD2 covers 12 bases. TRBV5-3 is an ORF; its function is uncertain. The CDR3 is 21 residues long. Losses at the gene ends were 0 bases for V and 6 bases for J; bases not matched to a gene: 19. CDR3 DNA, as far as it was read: TGTGCCAGAAGCTTGGGACTAGCGGGAGAGTATGGATACGGGGTATGCAATGAG. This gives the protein CARSLGLAGEYGYGVCNE. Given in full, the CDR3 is CARSLGLAGEYGYGVCNEQFF.

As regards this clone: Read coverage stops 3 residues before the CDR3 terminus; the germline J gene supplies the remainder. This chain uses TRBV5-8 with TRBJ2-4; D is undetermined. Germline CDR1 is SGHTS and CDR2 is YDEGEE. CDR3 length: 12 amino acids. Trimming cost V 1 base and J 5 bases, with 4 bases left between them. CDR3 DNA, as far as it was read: TGTGCCAGCAGCTTGCGGGAAAACATT. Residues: CASSLRENI. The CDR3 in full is CASSLRENIQYF.

Here the CDR3 reads CASSPKSSGTYEQYF. The sequenced part of the CDR3 DNA is TGTGCCAGCTCACCTAAGTCTAGCGGAACCTACGAG. V gene TRBV18 combines with J gene TRBJ2-7; TRBD2 aligns across 7 bases. The read finishes 3 residues shy of the CDR3 end, and the germline J gene is used to complete it. The CDR3 totals 15 residues. J was trimmed by 2 bases and V by 3 bases; bases with no gene match: 7. In germline, CDR1 is KGHSH, CDR2 LQKENI.

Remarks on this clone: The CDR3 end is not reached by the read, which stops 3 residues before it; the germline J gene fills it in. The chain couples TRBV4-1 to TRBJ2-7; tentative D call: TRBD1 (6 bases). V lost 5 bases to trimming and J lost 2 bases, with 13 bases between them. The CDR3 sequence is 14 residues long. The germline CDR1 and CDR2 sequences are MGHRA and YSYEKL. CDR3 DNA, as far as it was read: TGCGCCAGCAGCTCTCAGACAGGTCCCTACGAG. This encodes CASSSQTGPYE. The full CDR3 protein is CASSSQTGPYEQYF.

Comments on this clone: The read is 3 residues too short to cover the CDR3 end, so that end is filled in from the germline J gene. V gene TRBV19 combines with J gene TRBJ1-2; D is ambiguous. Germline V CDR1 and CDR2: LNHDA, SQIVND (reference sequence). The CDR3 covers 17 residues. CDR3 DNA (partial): TGTGCCAGTAGTATAGATCATCTTAGCGGAAGCTACAATGAC. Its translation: CASSIDHLSGSYND. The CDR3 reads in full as CASSIDHLSGSYNDYTF. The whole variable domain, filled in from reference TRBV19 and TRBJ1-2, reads DGGITQSPKYLFRKEGQNVTLSCEQNLNHDAMYWYRQDPGQGLRLIYYSQIVNDFQKGDIAEGYSVSREKKESFPLTVTSAQKNPTAFYLCASSIDHLSGSYNDYTFGSGTRLTVV.

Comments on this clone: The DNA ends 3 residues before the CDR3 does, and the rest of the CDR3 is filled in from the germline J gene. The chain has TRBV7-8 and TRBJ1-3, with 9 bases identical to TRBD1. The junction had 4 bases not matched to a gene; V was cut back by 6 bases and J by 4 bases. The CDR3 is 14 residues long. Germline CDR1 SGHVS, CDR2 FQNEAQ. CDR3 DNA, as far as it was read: TGTGCCAGCAGACTACAGGGGGCCGGAAACACC. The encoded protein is CASRLQGAGNT. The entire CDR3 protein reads CASRLQGAGNTIYF.

The CDR3 DNA, read in part, is TGTGCCAGCAGCTTATTACAGGGA. Its translation is CASSLLQG. In full, the CDR3 reads CASSLLQGAFF. The J gene is TRBJ1-1, the V gene TRBV7-2; a possible D gene is TRBD1 (6 bases). The read gets to within 3 residues of the CDR3 end, and the germline J gene fills in the rest. The CDR3 runs 11 residues. Germline loops: CDR1 SGHTA, CDR2 FQGNSA.

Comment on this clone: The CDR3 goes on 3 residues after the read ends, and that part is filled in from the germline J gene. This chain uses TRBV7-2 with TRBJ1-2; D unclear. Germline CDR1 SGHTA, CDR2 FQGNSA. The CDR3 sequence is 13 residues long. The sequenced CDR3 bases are TGTGCCAGCAGCGTCGGGGAGGGCTACGAC. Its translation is CASSVGEGYD. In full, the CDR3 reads CASSVGEGYDYTF.

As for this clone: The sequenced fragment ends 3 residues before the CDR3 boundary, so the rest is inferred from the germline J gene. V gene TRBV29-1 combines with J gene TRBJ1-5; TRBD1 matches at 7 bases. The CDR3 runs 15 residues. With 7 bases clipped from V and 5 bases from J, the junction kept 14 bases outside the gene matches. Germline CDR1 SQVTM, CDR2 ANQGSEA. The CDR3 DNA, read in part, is TGCAGCGGTATAGACGCCGGGACAGTTTATCAGCCC. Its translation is CSGIDAGTVYQP. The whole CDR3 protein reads CSGIDAGTVYQPQHF.